This paragraph covers one T cell receptor beta chain sequence. Its antigen is unknown. No per-base quality is available; no much larger clone lies one base away. The record originates from a study of blood T cell repertoires in COVID-19 (dated by TCRdb to about 2020). The study in broad terms: The collaborator samples originated in the United States, Italy and Spain and spanned the acute and convalescent phases of COVID-19. The material from the prospective study consisted of cDNA or gDNA derived from T cells, B-cell-depleted T cells, or PBMCs. Subjects who had been exposed to COVID-19, were actively infected with it, or had recovered from it provided the deeply sampled blood TCRbeta repertoires that made up the dataset. A freely available public database, intended as a resource for researchers studying the immune response to SARS-CoV-2, is where the repertoires were released. The samples were drawn from the first 160 participants of the ongoing ImmuneRACE study and from 1,200 or so subjects provided by 6 global collaborators. A de-identified subject ID, COVID-19 status, age in years and sex were almost always included in the sample metadata. Where HLA class I and class II types were available, the types were taken from metadata supplied by the sample provider, not from assay-based typing. Beyond this particular receptor, the publication reports: The amount of clinical and demographic metadata varied by source and participant and was provided uncurated.

TCRbeta CDR3 regions were amplified from genomic DNA by means of the immunoSEQ Assay, a bias-controlled multiplex PCR. In the paper's pipeline: The number of nucleated cells in each sample was estimated from the amplification of reference gene primers within the assay. To quantify the absolute abundance of each unique TCRbeta CDR3 rearrangement, sequence reads were collapsed and filtered. For each sample, productive Simpson clonality was calculated as the square root of Simpson's diversity index across productive rearrangements. Not all clones reach the TCRdb copy of this immuneACCESS table, which keeps in-frame sequences only. Checked studies attribute under half of the gap to unresolved V genes and leave the rest unexplained. That table furnishes V, J and clone size, whereas the DNA furnished D and trimming. The sample table contains 400,000 to 500,000 clones; only one count was recorded for roughly 84% of them. 1.4% of the sample comes from the top ten.

The CDR3 runs 14 amino acids, cysteine and phenylalanine included. Only the CDR3 part of the read is kept: 42 bases, read in frame from the first base. CDR1 and CDR2, per the germline V gene, are MDHEN and SYDVKM. Trimming takes 6 bases from V and 6 bases from J, and the germline ends sit 14 bases apart. Enrolling through a virtual design, the prospective study's participants ranged in age from roughly 18 to 89 years and lived across roughly 23 United States geographic areas. In the prospective study, participants were assigned to cohorts based on the clinical history participants reported in a screening survey and a study questionnaire. Exposed participants were defined as having been in contact with someone with a PCR-confirmed or clinician-diagnosed COVID-19 case within 2 weeks of study entry. Mobile phlebotomists in the prospective study collected whole blood, serum and a nasopharyngeal or oropharyngeal swab from every participant. Prospective study participants could optionally give additional blood draws and questionnaires over an approximately two-month period. Prospective study blood samples were shipped either frozen or at room temperature before DNA extraction.

This receptor chain uses TRBV28 and TRBJ1-4; tentative D gene TRBD1, with 6 bases matching. The receptor was isolated from a young woman who had been exposed to COVID-19. Sequenced: PBMCs or T cells enriched from blood (not recorded which). The DNA reads TGTGCCAGCAGAAAACAGGGAGGGGATGAAAAACTGTTTTTT. Its protein is CASRKQGGDEKLFF. Reference TRBV28 and TRBJ1-4 genes cover what lies past the CDR3, so the full variable domain is DVKVTQSSRYLVKRTGEKVFLECVQDMDHENMFWYRQDPGLGLRLIYFSYDVKMKEKGDIPEGYSVSREKKERFSLILESASTNQTSMYLCASRKQGGDEKLFFGSGTQLSVL.